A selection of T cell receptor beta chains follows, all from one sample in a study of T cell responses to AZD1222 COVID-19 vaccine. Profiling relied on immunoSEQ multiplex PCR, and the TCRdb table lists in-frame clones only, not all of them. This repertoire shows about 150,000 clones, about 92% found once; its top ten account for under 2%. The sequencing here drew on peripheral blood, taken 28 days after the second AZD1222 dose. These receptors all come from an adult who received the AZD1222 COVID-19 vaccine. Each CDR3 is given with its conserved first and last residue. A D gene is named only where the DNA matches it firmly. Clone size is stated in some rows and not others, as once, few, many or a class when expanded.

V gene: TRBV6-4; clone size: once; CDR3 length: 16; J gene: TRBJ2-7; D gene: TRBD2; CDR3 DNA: TGTGCCAGCAGTCGGGGACTAGCGGGAGAAGGCTACGAGCAGTACTTC; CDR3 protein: CASSRGLAGEGYEQYF
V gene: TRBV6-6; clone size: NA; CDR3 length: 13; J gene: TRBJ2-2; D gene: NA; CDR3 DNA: TGTGCCAGCAGCCCTACGGGCGAAGGGGAGCTGTTTTTT; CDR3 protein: CASSPTGEGELFF
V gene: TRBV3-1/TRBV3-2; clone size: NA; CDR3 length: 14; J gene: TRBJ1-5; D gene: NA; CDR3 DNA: TGTGCCAGCAGCAACCGGGACCAAGATCAGCCCCAGCATTTT; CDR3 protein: CASSNRDQDQPQHF
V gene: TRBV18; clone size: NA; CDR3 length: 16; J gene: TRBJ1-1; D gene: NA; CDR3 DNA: TGTGCCAGCTCACTCTCCCATGACGCACCGAACACTGAAGCTTTCTTT; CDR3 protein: CASSLSHDAPNTEAFF
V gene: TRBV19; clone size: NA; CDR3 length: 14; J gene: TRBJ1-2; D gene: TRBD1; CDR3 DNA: TGTGCCAGTAGTCAAGGGGGCTGGGACTATGGCTACACCTTC; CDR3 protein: CASSQGGWDYGYTF
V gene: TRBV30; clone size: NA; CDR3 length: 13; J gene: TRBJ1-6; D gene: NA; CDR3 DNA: TGTGCCTGGGACAGTCGTAATAATTCACCCCTCCACTTT; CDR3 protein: CAWDSRNNSPLHF
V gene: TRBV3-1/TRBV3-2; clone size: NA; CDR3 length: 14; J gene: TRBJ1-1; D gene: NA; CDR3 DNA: TGTGCCAGCAGCCAGACAGAGATGAACACTGAAGCTTTCTTT; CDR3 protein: CASSQTEMNTEAFF
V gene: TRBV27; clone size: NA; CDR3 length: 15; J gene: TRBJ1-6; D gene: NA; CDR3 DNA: TGTGCCAGCAGTCCGATCGGGCCCAATAATTCACCCCTCCACTTT; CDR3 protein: CASSPIGPNNSPLHF
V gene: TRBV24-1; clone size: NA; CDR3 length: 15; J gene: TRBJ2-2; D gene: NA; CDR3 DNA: TGTGCCACCAGTTCACCCACCCCCGACACCGGGGAGCTGTTTTTT; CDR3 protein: CATSSPTPDTGELFF
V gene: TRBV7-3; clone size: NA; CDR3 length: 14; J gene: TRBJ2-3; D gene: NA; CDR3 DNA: TGTGCCAGCAGCTTATCGGGGGCGCCGGATACGCAGTATTTT; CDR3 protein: CASSLSGAPDTQYF
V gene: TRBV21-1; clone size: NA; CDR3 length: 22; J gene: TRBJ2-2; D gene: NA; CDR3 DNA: TGTGCCAGCAGCTCAAAATTGGGCGCGGCTGGGGGACCTCACCCGGGCACCGGGGAGCTGTTTTTT; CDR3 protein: CASSSKLGAAGGPHPGTGELFF
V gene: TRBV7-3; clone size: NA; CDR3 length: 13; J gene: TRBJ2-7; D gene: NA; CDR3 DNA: TGTGCCAGCAGCTTAAATGCGCTCGGCGAGCAGTACTTC; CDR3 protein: CASSLNALGEQYF
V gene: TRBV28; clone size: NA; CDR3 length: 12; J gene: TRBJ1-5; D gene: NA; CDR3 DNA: TGTGCCAGCAGTGTTTTCAGGGAGCCCCAGCATTTT; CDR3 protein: CASSVFREPQHF
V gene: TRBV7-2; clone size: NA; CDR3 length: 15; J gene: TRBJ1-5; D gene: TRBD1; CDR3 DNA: TGTGCCAGCAGCCTCGGACAGGGGATGGCTCAGCCCCAGCATTTT; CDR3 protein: CASSLGQGMAQPQHF
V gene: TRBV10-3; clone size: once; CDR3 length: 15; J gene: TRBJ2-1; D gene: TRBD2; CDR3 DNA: TGTGCCATCAGTCGACTAGCGGGGTCTTCCGGTGAGCAGTTCTTC; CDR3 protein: CAISRLAGSSGEQFF
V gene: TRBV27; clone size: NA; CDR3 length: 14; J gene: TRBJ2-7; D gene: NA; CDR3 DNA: TGTGCCAGCAGGCTACAGGAGAGCTCCTACGAGCAGTACTTC; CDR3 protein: CASRLQESSYEQYF
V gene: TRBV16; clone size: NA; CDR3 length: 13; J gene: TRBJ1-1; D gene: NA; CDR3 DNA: TGTGCCAGCAGCCAATCAACCCAGGGGAAAGCTTTCTTT; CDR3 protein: CASSQSTQGKAFF
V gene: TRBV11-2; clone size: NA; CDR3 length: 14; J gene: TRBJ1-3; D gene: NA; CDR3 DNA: TGTGCCAGCAGCCGCGACACAACTGGAAACACCATATATTTT; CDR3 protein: CASSRDTTGNTIYF
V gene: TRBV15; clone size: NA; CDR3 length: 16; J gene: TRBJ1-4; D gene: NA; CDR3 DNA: TGTGCCACCAGCAGAGAGTTGCCAGGGGTTGATGAAAAACTGTTTTTT; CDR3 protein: CATSRELPGVDEKLFF
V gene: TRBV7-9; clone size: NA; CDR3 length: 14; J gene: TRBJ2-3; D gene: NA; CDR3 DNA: TGTGCCAGCAGCCCTCCTAGCGGCACAGATACGCAGTATTTT; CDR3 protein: CASSPPSGTDTQYF
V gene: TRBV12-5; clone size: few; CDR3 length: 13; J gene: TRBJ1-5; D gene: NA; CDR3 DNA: TGTGCTAGTGGTTTGGAGGGAAATCAGCCCCAGCATTTT; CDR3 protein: CASGLEGNQPQHF
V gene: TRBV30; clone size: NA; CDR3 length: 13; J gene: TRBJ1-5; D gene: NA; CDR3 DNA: TGTGCCTGGAGCCCCAGAGGCAATCAGCCCCAGCATTTT; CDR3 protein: CAWSPRGNQPQHF
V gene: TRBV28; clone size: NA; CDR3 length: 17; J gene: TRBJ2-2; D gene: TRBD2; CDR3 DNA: TGTGCCAGCAGTCCTAGCGGGAGGGCCTCGACCACCGGGGAGCTGTTTTTT; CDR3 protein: CASSPSGRASTTGELFF